This TCR beta chain appears in the sequencing data of a study of CD8 T cells in Susac syndrome. The study's findings and limits: As the study acknowledged, the number of individuals who were part of its TCR sequencing and HLA analysis was relatively small.

Reverse transcription of about 0.45 to 1 ug RNA was carried out with random hexamers. Amplification of TCR beta CDR3 was carried out by immunoSEQ multiplex PCR, which covered 54 Vbeta and 13 Jbeta segments. TCRdb independently ran MiXCR on the immunoSEQ multiplex PCR reads; one entry per CDR3 protein. The table has 300,000 to 350,000 distinct CDR3 sequences, around 90% seen once. The study sequenced TCR beta in blood CD8+ and CD4+ T cells. TEMRA cells were FACS-enriched, while CD8+ and CD4+ T cells were negatively isolated. Details on this clonotype: Antigen unknown.

This CDR3 has 14 residues. The V segment lost 5 bases and the J segment 5 bases; nucleotides outside the gene matches: 8. Germline values: CDR1 DFQATT, CDR2 SNEGSKA (reference sequence). V usage is TRBV20-1 and J usage is TRBJ1-3; 8 nucleotides line up with TRBD1. Specimen: CD4+ T cells from PBMCs. This receptor was identified in a human donor with multiple sclerosis. The CDR3 loop is CSAATGGSRNTIYF. CDR3 nucleotides: TGCAGTGCTGCTACAGGGGGAAGTAGAAACACCATATATTTT.